The entry that follows covers one T cell receptor beta chain sequence. What it recognizes is unknown. The V segment lost 2 bases and the J segment 4 bases; nucleotides outside the gene matches: 6. Germline assignment: CDR1 SGHRS and CDR2 YFSETQ. CDR3 size: 15 residues. This sample was included in a study of CD8 T cells in ankylosing spondylitis. Points from the study as a whole: Made up of eight highly homologous variants, a TCR beta motif appeared characteristic of ankylosing spondylitis blood. Past studies reported some motif variants in reactive arthritis synovial fluid and blood. Matched synovial fluid from ankylosing spondylitis patients was reported to be enriched for disease-linked clones. Disease-linked clones bore a CD8+ phenotype and were relatively rare in peripheral blood.

Preparation of TCR beta libraries was done by quantitative 5'-RACE with molecular barcodes. One entry per CDR3 protein, called by TCRdb with MiXCR from the 5' RACE reads. The sample carries roughly 450,000 distinct CDR3 sequences, roughly 25% recorded once. This TCR was sampled from a male donor with ankylosing spondylitis. The sample taken for sequencing was blood, either unsorted or a sorted T cell fraction (not recorded which). The J gene is TRBJ2-3, the V gene TRBV5-1, with 8 bases fitting TRBD2. The CDR3 here is CASSLVAGHADTQYF. The CDR3 DNA reads as TGCGCCAGCAGCTTAGTAGCGGGACATGCAGATACGCAGTATTTT.